Listed here are 28 T cell receptor beta chains from one sample, sequenced in a study of CD8 T cells in ankylosing spondylitis. MiXCR, applied by TCRdb to the 5' RACE reads, yields one record per CDR3 protein. The sample gives over 100,000 distinct CDR3 sequences, 10% to 12% of which show up once; less than 5% is in the top ten. The sample comprised blood, either unsorted or a sorted T cell fraction (not recorded which). The receptors here all came from a female donor with ankylosing spondylitis or in good health (not recorded which).

In its sample, this clonotype was seen many times. V usage is TRBV7-8 and J usage is TRBJ2-4; D perhaps matches TRBD2 (6 bases). V shed 1 base and J shed 1 base, with 8 bases lying between them. Germline values: CDR1 SGHVS, CDR2 FQNEAQ. This CDR3 spans 15 amino acids. CDR3 DNA: TGTGCCAGCAGCTTAGGGAGGGCGGCCAAAAACATTCAGTACTTC. Amino acids: CASSLGRAAKNIQYF. Using reference TRBV7-8 and TRBJ2-4 for the parts outside the CDR3, the full variable domain is GAGVSQSPRYKVAKRGQDVALRCDPISGHVSLFWYQQALGQGPEFLTYFQNEAQLDKSGLPSDRFFAERPEGSVSTLKIQRTQQEDSAVYLCASSLGRAAKNIQYFGAGTRLSVL.

This clonotype has ten or more counts. The chain recombines TRBV5-1 with TRBJ2-1; D unclear. CDR3 length: 15 amino acids. V was cut by 4 bases and J by 0 bases, with 11 bases left in between. Germline CDR1 is SGHRS and CDR2 is YFSETQ. The CDR3 DNA follows: TGCGCCAGCAGCAGGGCGGTAAGCTCCTACAATGAGCAGTTCTTC. Translating it yields CASSRAVSSYNEQFF.

Many counts were recorded for this clonotype. The chain joins TRBV7-8 to TRBJ1-4; D gene uncertain. This CDR3 is built from 13 residues. The V gene lost 6 bases and the J gene lost 8 bases, with 13 bases spanning the gap. Looked up from germline, CDR1 is SGHVS and CDR2 is FQNEAQ. CDR3 residues: CASSSGPGEKLFF. The CDR3 bases are TGTGCCAGCAGTTCTGGACCGGGGGAAAAACTGTTTTTT.

This clonotype was seen many times. The rearrangement links TRBV5-1 to TRBJ1-3; D unclear. This CDR3 is built from 15 residues. Germline V gene data show CDR1 as SGHRS and CDR2 as YFSETQ. Between the trimmed V and J ends, which lost 4 bases and 0 bases, there was a span of 11 bases. This chain's CDR3 is CASSTDGSSGNTIYF. The CDR3 DNA reads as TGCGCCAGCAGCACCGACGGGAGCTCTGGAAACACCATATATTTT.

In its sample, this clonotype was seen a few times. This sequence may be a read error, since a much larger clone differs from it by one base. This sequence joins TRBV7-9 and TRBJ1-2; 9 bases align to TRBD1. Looked up from germline, CDR1 is SEHNR and CDR2 is FQNEAQ (reference sequence). CDR3 size: 15 residues. CDR3 DNA sequence: TGTGCCAGCAGCTTTAACAGGGGGCTTGACTATGGCGACACCTTC. It codes for CASSFNRGLDYGDTF.

The table lists this clonotype with many counts. The gene calls are TRBV29-1 and TRBJ2-2; tentatively, D is TRBD2 (6 bases). The germline CDR1 and CDR2 sequences are SQVTM and ANQGSEA. The CDR3 extends over 14 amino acids. Trimming took off 6 bases at V and 1 base at J, with 12 bases between the two ends. The DNA for the CDR3 is TGCAGCGTGGGGGGACTTCAGAACACCGGGGAGCTGTTTTTT. Residues: CSVGGLQNTGELFF.

This clonotype has a count of ten or more. The chain combines TRBV5-1 with TRBJ1-2; D possibly corresponds to TRBD1 (5 bases). V dropped 4 bases and J dropped 4 bases, with 17 bases sitting between them. Germline V gene sequence: CDR1 SGHRS, CDR2 YFSETQ. The CDR3 extends over 15 amino acids. The CDR3 loop is CASSLGGADIYGYTF. The CDR3 DNA reads as TGCGCCAGCAGCCTTGGTGGGGCCGACATCTATGGCTACACCTTC.

The sample holds many counts of this clonotype. This chain joins TRBV20-1 and TRBJ1-1; D is perhaps TRBD1 (6 bases). The V and J ends lost 6 bases and 3 bases respectively, with 14 bases between them. CDR1 DFQATT and CDR2 SNEGSKA come from the germline V gene (reference sequence). This CDR3 is 13 amino acids long. Here the CDR3 DNA reads TGCAGTGCCTGGACTAGGGGGGACACTGAAGCTTTCTTT. Protein: CSAWTRGDTEAFF.

This clonotype was detected many times. The chain employs TRBV6-1 and TRBJ1-5; D is ambiguous. The germline V gene encodes CDR1 MNHNS and CDR2 SASEGT. Trimming took off 11 bases at V and 2 bases at J, with 13 bases between the two ends. The CDR3 is made up of 13 amino acids. CDR3 in DNA: TGTGCCTCCGCAGGCGAGGGCAATCAGCCCCAGCATTTT. Amino acid sequence: CASAGEGNQPQHF.

Comments on this clonotype: Possible read error: a much larger clone is one base away. V is TRBV24-1 and J is TRBJ2-2; D is unresolved. V was clipped by 3 bases and J by 4 bases, with 8 bases between them. The CDR3 extends over 14 amino acids. Germline CDR1 and CDR2: KGHDR and SFDVKD. CDR3 in DNA: TGTGCCACCAGTGATACCCAGCGCACCGGGGAGCTGTTTTTT. Protein sequence: CATSDTQRTGELFF.

This clonotype was recorded a few times. V and J are TRBV19 and TRBJ2-3, with D tentatively TRBD1 (5 bases). V lost 3 bases to trimming and J lost 3 bases, with 10 bases between them. This CDR3 region has 14 residues. CDR1 and CDR2 from the germline V gene are LNHDA and SQIVND (reference sequence). The CDR3 sequence is CASSIDKGTDTQYF. CDR3 nucleotides: TGTGCCAGTAGTATTGACAAGGGGACAGATACGCAGTATTTT.

This clonotype was recorded many times. V and J are TRBV7-8 and TRBJ2-1; no reliable D call. The CDR3 extends over 15 amino acids. Germline CDR1 SGHVS, CDR2 FQNEAQ. Trimming cost V 6 bases and J 5 bases, with 17 bases left between them. CDR3 nucleotides: TGTGCCAGCAGTCGGACCTCACACTCAAACAATGAGCAGTTCTTC. Protein: CASSRTSHSNNEQFF.

This clonotype has a count of ten or more. The CDR3 spells CASSQKTSGRGNEQFF. In DNA, the CDR3 is TGTGCCAGCAGCCAAAAGACTAGCGGGAGAGGTAATGAGCAGTTCTTC. V usage is TRBV3-1 and J usage is TRBJ2-1; 12 nucleotides line up with TRBD2. V shed 2 bases, J shed 7 bases, and the junction held 6 bases outside the gene matches. The CDR3 consists of 16 residues. Germline lookup yields CDR1 LGHDT and CDR2 YNNKEL (reference sequence).

This clonotype was counted ten times or more. This chain uses TRBV25-1 with TRBJ2-7; maybe TRBD1 (5 bases). The germline V gene encodes CDR1 MGHDK and CDR2 SYGVNS. V was pared by 3 bases and J by 2 bases, with 14 bases between. The CDR3 covers 15 residues. The CDR3 protein is CASSDGLGAAYEQYF. CDR3 sequence (DNA): TGTGCCAGCAGTGATGGATTAGGGGCCGCCTACGAGCAGTACTTC.

In the case of this clonotype: A much bigger clone sits one base away, suggesting this may be a read error. The chain joins TRBV12-3 or TRBV12-4 to TRBJ2-5; a weak D match, TRBD2 (5 bases). Trimming cost V 5 bases and J 1 base, with 11 bases left between them. This CDR3 spans 14 amino acids. The CDR3 sequence: CASSISEVQETQYF. In DNA form, the CDR3 reads TGTGCCAGCAGTATTAGCGAGGTCCAAGAGACCCAGTACTTC.

Ten or more counts support this clonotype. The V gene is TRBV12-3 or TRBV12-4, the J gene TRBJ1-2; TRBD1 matches 8 bases. CDR3 length: 14 amino acids. V lost 5 bases and J lost 7; bases outside the gene matches: 9. The CDR3 is CASSQNRQGFGYTF. CDR3 nucleotides: TGTGCCAGCAGTCAGAATCGACAGGGGTTTGGCTACACCTTC.

V gene TRBV23-1 combines with J gene TRBJ2-3; D is possibly TRBD1 (5 bases). TRBV23-1 is an ORF, with its function uncertain. The CDR3 extends over 19 amino acids. V lost 0 bases, J lost 2 bases, and 21 bases lay in between. The CDR3 nucleotides read TGCGCCAGCAGTCAATCCAAAGCCCACCGCGAAGGGGACACAGATACGCAGTATTTT. It yields the protein CASSQSKAHREGDTDTQYF.

This clonotype has at least ten counts. The chain joins TRBV12-3 or TRBV12-4 to TRBJ1-2; D not resolved. CDR3 size: 13 residues. Trimming cost V 6 bases and J 7 bases, with 15 bases left between them. CDR3 sequence: CASSLLGLGGYTF. The CDR3 DNA reads as TGTGCCAGCAGCCTTCTTGGGTTGGGTGGCTACACCTTC.

At least ten counts were recorded for this clonotype. The chain employs TRBV19 and TRBJ1-5; possibly TRBD1 for D (6 bases). Germline-derived CDR1 and CDR2 are LNHDA and SQIVND (reference sequence). Trimming stripped 4 bases from V and 6 bases from J, with 25 bases between. The CDR3 runs to 18 residues. CDR3 in amino acids: CASSTRRDMMGETQPQHF. The CDR3 DNA reads TGTGCCAGTAGTACTAGGAGGGACATGATGGGGGAAACTCAGCCCCAGCATTTT.

This clonotype has ten or more counts. The chain couples TRBV5-1 to TRBJ1-5; no reliable D call. This CDR3 is 15 amino acids long. Trimming took off 3 bases at V and 4 bases at J, with 14 bases between the two ends. Germline CDR1 reads SGHRS; CDR2 reads YFSETQ. CDR3: CASSSGLDLNQPQHF. The CDR3 nucleotides are TGCGCCAGCAGCTCTGGACTCGACTTGAATCAGCCCCAGCATTTT.

This clonotype was picked up many times. The chain combines TRBV6-1 with TRBJ2-3; 10 bases are shared with TRBD2. J gave up 6 bases and V 7 bases, and 13 bases lay outside the gene matches. CDR1 and CDR2 (germline): MNHNS, SASEGT. There are 16 residues in the CDR3. The CDR3 DNA reads TGTGCCAGCACCCAATTTCCTAGCGGGGGAGGGGATACGCAGTATTTT. It encodes CASTQFPSGGGDTQYF.

This clonotype was seen many times. The chain links TRBV20-1 to TRBJ1-3; 7 bases align to TRBD1. Germline CDR1 and CDR2: DFQATT and SNEGSKA (reference sequence). This CDR3 region has 15 residues. V trimming: 5 bases; J trimming: 0 bases; junction bases outside the gene matches: 7. In nucleotides, the CDR3 is TGCAGTGCTCTAAGGACAGGTGGCTCTGGAAACACCATATATTTT. This sequence encodes CSALRTGGSGNTIYF.

This clonotype came up many times. The gene calls are TRBV12-3 or TRBV12-4 and TRBJ2-5; the D is unclear. The CDR3 runs to 14 residues. V was pared by 3 bases and J by 2 bases, with 10 bases between. The CDR3 spells CASSFIVGQETQYF. In DNA form, the CDR3 reads TGTGCCAGCAGTTTTATTGTCGGACAAGAGACCCAGTACTTC.

In its sample, this clonotype was seen many times. The chain employs TRBV4-2 and TRBJ1-5; 7 bases match TRBD1. CDR3 length: 14 amino acids. Germline-derived CDR1 and CDR2 are LGHNA and YNFKEQ. Unmatched junction bases numbered 3, after V lost 5 bases and J lost 2 bases. This chain's CDR3 is CASSYGQGNQPQHF. As DNA, the CDR3 is TGTGCCAGCAGCTACGGACAGGGCAATCAGCCCCAGCATTTT.

This clonotype was counted ten times or more. The chain recombines TRBV7-8 with TRBJ2-7; no clear D gene. The V and J ends lost 6 bases and 4 bases respectively, with 13 bases between them. This CDR3 has 13 residues. The germline CDR1 and CDR2 sequences are SGHVS and FQNEAQ. CDR3 sequence: CASSPNVGYEQYF. In nucleotides, the CDR3 is TGTGCCAGCAGTCCCAATGTGGGTTACGAGCAGTACTTC.

This clonotype appeared many times. This sequence joins TRBV5-1 and TRBJ2-3; D unclear. Germline V gene data show CDR1 as SGHRS and CDR2 as YFSETQ. The CDR3 spans 12 residues. V shed 4 bases and J shed 2 bases, with 5 bases lying between them. The CDR3 region is CASSLNTDTQYF. The CDR3 DNA follows: TGCGCCAGCAGCCTCAACACAGATACGCAGTATTTT.

This clonotype has more than one count but fewer than ten. The V call is TRBV6-2 or TRBV6-3, the J call TRBJ2-1, with 8 bases fitting TRBD2. In germline, CDR1 is MNHEY, CDR2 SVGEGT. This CDR3 is 15 amino acids long. Trimming at V came to 3 bases and at J to 5 bases, leaving 6 bases not matched to a gene. The CDR3 reads CASSYVGGENNEQFF. The CDR3 nucleotides are TGTGCCAGCAGTTATGTCGGGGGGGAAAACAATGAGCAGTTCTTC.

This clonotype was observed at least ten times. The gene calls are TRBV14 and TRBJ2-7; D remains ambiguous. Germline assignment: CDR1 SGHDN and CDR2 FVKESK. The CDR3 is 14 amino acids. With 1 base removed from V and 0 bases from J, the gap between germline ends came to 7 bases. CDR3 sequence: CASSQGPVSYEQYF. CDR3 sequence (DNA): TGTGCCAGCAGCCAAGGGCCAGTCTCCTACGAGCAGTACTTC.